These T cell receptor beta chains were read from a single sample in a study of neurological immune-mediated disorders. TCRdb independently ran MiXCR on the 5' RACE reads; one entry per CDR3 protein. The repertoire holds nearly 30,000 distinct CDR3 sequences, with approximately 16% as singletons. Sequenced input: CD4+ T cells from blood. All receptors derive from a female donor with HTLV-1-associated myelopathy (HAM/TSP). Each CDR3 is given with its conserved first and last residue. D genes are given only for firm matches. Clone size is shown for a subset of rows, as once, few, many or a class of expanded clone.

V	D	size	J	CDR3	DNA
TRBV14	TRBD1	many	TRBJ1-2	CASSPDRNYGYTF	TGTGCCAGCAGCCCGGACAGGAACTATGGCTACACCTTC
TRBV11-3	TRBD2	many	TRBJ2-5	CASSVGGAETQYF	TGTGCCAGCAGCGTCGGGGGGGCGGAGACCCAGTACTTC
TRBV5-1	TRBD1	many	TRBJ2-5	CASSLGRDRGQETQYF	TGCGCCAGCAGCTTGGGACGGGACAGGGGGCAAGAGACCCAGTACTTC
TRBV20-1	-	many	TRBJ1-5	CSASTGTAGQPQHF	TGCAGTGCGTCAACTGGCACTGCGGGTCAGCCCCAGCATTTT
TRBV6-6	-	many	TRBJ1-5	CASTLSGANQPQHF	TGTGCCAGCACCCTATCAGGGGCCAATCAGCCCCAGCATTTT
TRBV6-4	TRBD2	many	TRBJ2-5	CASSDSSLAGAQLGETQYF	TGTGCCAGCAGTGACTCGAGTCTAGCGGGAGCCCAGCTTGGGGAGACCCAGTACTTC
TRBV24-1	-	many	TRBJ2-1	CATSDRARRGNEQFF	TGTGCCACCAGTGATCGAGCTAGACGTGGCAATGAGCAGTTCTTC
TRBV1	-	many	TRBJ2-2	CTSSPELAGAANTGELFF	TGCACCAGCAGCCCGGAGCTAGCGGGGGCCGCGAACACCGGGGAGCTGTTTTTT
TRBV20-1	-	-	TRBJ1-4	CSAALGVRREKLFF	TGCAGTGCCGCCCTAGGGGTGAGGCGTGAAAAACTGTTTTTT
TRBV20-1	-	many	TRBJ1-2	CSASGGGYTF	TGCAGTGCGTCCGGGGGAGGCTACACCTTC
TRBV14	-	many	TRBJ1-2	CASSQGASYGYTF	TGTGCCAGCAGCCAAGGGGCTAGCTATGGCTACACCTTC
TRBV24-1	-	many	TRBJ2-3	CATSDRTHFRDTQYF	TGTGCCACCAGTGATAGGACCCACTTCCGGGATACGCAGTATTTT
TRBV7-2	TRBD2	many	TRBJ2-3	CASSPWGSGRPGSSTDTQYF	TGTGCCAGCAGCCCCTGGGGTAGCGGGAGGCCTGGAAGTAGCACAGATACGCAGTATTTT
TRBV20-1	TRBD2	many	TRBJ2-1	CSAGRPGGGLEFF	TGCAGTGCTGGGCGTCCGGGCGGGGGTTTGGAGTTCTTC
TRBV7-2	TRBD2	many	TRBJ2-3	CASSPPTSGRYDTQYF	TGTGCCAGCAGCCCCCCAACTAGCGGGAGATACGATACGCAGTATTTT
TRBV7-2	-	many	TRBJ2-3	CASSLESSHTDTQYF	TGTGCCAGCAGCTTAGAGAGTTCCCACACAGATACGCAGTATTTT
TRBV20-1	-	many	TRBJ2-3	CSARDDGDGSSTDTQYF	TGCAGTGCTAGAGATGATGGGGATGGGTCCAGCACAGATACGCAGTATTTT
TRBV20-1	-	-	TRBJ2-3	CSARVDSRTDTQYF	TGCAGTGCTAGGGTCGATAGCCGCACAGATACGCAGTATTTT
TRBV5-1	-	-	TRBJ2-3	CASSLILGGRDDTQYF	TGCGCCAGCAGCTTGATTTTAGGTGGCAGGGATGATACGCAGTATTTT
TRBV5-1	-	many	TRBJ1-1	CASSLGVRPEAFF	TGCGCCAGCAGCTTGGGGGTGCGCCCTGAAGCTTTCTTT
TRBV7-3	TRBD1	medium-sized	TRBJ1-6	CASSLGQGYNSPLHF	TGTGCCAGCAGCTTGGGACAGGGGTATAATTCACCCCTCCACTTT
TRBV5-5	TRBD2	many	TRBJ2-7	CASSLEGFRPSGIGSDF	TGTGCCAGCAGCCTGGAGGGGTTTAGGCCTAGCGGGATTGGTTCTGACTTC
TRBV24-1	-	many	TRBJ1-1	CATTSEMTGEAFF	TGTGCCACCACTAGCGAGATGACAGGTGAAGCTTTCTTT
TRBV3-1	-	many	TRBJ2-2	CASSQGGVVGTGELFF	TGTGCCAGCAGCCAAGGGGGGGTCGTGGGCACCGGGGAGCTGTTTTTT
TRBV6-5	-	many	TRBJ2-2	CASSSAQGTGTGELFF	TGTGCCAGCAGTTCCGCTCAGGGAACGGGCACCGGGGAGCTGTTTTTT
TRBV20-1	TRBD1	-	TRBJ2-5	CSAVNTGGETQYF	TGCAGTGCTGTCAATACAGGGGGGGAGACCCAGTACTTC
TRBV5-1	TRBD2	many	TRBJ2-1	CASSLTASGSYNEQFF	TGCGCCAGCAGCTTGACGGCTAGCGGAAGTTACAATGAGCAGTTCTTC
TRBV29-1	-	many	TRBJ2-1	CSVLGGRGVDEQFF	TGCAGCGTCCTTGGGGGAAGGGGAGTCGATGAGCAGTTCTTC
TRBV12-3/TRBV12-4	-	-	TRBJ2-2	CASGFGHRADTGELFF	TGTGCCAGCGGCTTTGGACACAGGGCCGACACCGGTGAGCTGTTTTTT
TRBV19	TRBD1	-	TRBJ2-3	CASSDREDTQYF	TGTGCCAGTAGCGACAGGGAGGATACGCAGTATTTT
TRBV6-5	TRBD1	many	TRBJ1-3	CASSYRTGGYHTIYF	TGTGCCAGCAGTTACCGGACAGGGGGCTATCACACCATATATTTT
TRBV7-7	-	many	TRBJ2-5	CASSLAEGGTQYF	TGTGCTAGCAGCTTAGCCGAAGGTGGGACCCAGTACTTC
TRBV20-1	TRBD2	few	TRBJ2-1	CSARVAGGGNEQFF	TGCAGTGCCCGGGTGGCGGGGGGAGGGAATGAGCAGTTCTTC
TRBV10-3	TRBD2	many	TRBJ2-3	CASDSGASDTQYF	TGTGCCTCGGATAGCGGGGCGTCGGATACGCAGTATTTT
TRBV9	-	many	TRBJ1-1	CASSARLNTEAFF	TGTGCCAGCAGCGCCAGACTGAACACTGAAGCTTTCTTT
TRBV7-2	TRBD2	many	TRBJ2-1	CASSAGLVIDEQFF	TGTGCCAGCAGCGCGGGACTAGTCATTGATGAGCAGTTCTTC
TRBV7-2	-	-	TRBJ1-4	CASSTRPFGEKMFF	TGTGCCAGCAGCACGCGACCATTCGGGGAAAAAATGTTTTTT
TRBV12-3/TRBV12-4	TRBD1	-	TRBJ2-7	CASRPTGGYEQYF	TGTGCCAGCAGACCTACAGGGGGCTACGAGCAGTACTTC
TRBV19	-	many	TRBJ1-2	CASTPGRPTHGYTF	TGTGCCAGTACCCCAGGGCGACCGACCCATGGCTACACCTTC
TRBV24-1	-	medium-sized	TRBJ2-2	CATSERGLNTGELFF	TGTGCCACCAGTGAGAGGGGACTTAACACCGGGGAGCTGTTTTTT
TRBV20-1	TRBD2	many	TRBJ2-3	CSAQTSGSQYF	TGCAGTGCCCAGACTAGCGGTTCGCAGTATTTT
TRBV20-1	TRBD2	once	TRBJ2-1	CSARTGREGLNEQFF	TGCAGTGCTAGGACCGGGCGGGAGGGCTTGAATGAGCAGTTCTTC
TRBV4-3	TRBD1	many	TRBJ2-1	CASSQDIDRGHYEQFF	TGCGCCAGCAGCCAAGACATCGACAGGGGGCATTATGAGCAGTTCTTC
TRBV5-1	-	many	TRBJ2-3	CASSLEAGKYF	TGCGCCAGCAGCTTGGAGGCGGGGAAGTATTTT
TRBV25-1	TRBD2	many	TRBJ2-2	CASSETSGTRGVIGELFF	TGTGCCAGCAGCGAAACTAGCGGCACACGGGGAGTTATCGGGGAGCTGTTTTTT
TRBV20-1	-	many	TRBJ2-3	CSAQDSLRTQYF	TGCAGTGCCCAGGACTCCCTGCGGACGCAGTATTTT
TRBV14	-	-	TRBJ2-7	CAISHLQRGGASKFFEQYF	TGTGCTATCAGCCACCTCCAACGAGGGGGGGCGTCCAAGTTTTTCGAGCAGTACTTC
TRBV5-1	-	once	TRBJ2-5	CASSLAGLQTQYF	TGCGCCAGCAGCTTGGCAGGGTTGCAGACCCAGTACTTC
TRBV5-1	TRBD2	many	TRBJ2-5	CASSFGTRQETQYF	TGCGCCAGCAGCTTCGGGACTAGACAAGAGACCCAGTACTTC
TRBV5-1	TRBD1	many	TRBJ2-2	CASTKRGGFGLTGELFF	TGCGCCAGCACCAAAAGAGGGGGCTTTGGTCTCACCGGGGAGCTGTTTTTT
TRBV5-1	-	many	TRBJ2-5	CASSPEGAQETQYF	TGCGCCAGCAGCCCGGAGGGGGCCCAAGAGACCCAGTACTTC
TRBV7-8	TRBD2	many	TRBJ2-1	CASSLAWSGGGNEQFF	TGTGCCAGCAGCTTAGCGTGGAGCGGGGGGGGGAATGAGCAGTTCTTC
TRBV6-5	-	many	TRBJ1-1	CASGRMGTEAFF	TGTGCCAGCGGGAGGATGGGCACTGAAGCTTTCTTT
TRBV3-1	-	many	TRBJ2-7	CASSLVGGYPYEQYF	TGTGCCAGCAGCCTGGTGGGGGGCTACCCCTACGAGCAGTACTTC